This T cell receptor (beta chain) emerged from a study of shared clonotypes between healthy human individuals. This CDR3 contains 12 residues. Germline CDR1 WNHNN, CDR2 SYGVQD (reference sequence). V was clipped by 2 bases and J by 6 bases, with 7 bases between them. The assay was immunoSEQ multiplex PCR, and TCRdb's table has in-frame clones only and misses some. This table holds roughly 2,000,000 clones, about 93% found once. In this sample, this clone turned up a few times. CD8 cells regarded as naive lacked CD45RO, were positively chosen for CCR7, and omitted terminally differentiated effector memory CD45RA+ cells.

The sequence came from a man between 18 and 29 years old in good health. Some clones in this sample may be carry-over from other donors' samples. This chain joins TRBV10-1 and TRBJ1-1; unclear D gene. Material: naive CD8+ T cells from PBMCs. The CDR3 DNA follows: TGCGCCAGCAGTGAGATGGACGCTGAAGCTTTCTTT. Translating it yields CASSEMDAEAFF.